This T cell receptor beta chain derives from a study of T cells after posttransplantation cyclophosphamide. Clones were read by immunoSEQ multiplex PCR, and TCRdb kept only the in-frame ones, dropping some. In the table there are about 42,000 clones, about 90% of which are singletons. From germline, CDR1 is MGHRA and CDR2 YSYEKL. Losses at the gene ends were 1 base for V and 3 bases for J; bases not matched to a gene: 3. CDR3 size: 15 residues. Turning to this clone: The antigen is unknown.

Busulfan-fludarabine conditioning, marrow transplant, and cyclophosphamide on days +3 and +4 were administered. Overall study results and limits: After PTCy, TRB diversity resembled that of CNI/methotrexate controls.

Material: PBMCs, obtained around 67 days after allogeneic stem cell transplant with posttransplant cyclophosphamide. The rearrangement joins TRBV4-1 to TRBJ2-1; 7 nucleotides match TRBD2. The receptor was isolated from a male patient aged 55 to 70 who received an allogeneic stem cell transplant from a related donor and was CMV-positive. The T cells may partly be graft donor cells. CDR3 DNA: TGCGCCAGCAGCCAAGGCGGGGGTATCTACAATGAGCAGTTCTTC. It encodes CASSQGGGIYNEQFF.